This entry features one T cell receptor (beta chain) sequence. Antigen: not known. The data stem from a study of T cell repertoires in cytomegalovirus infection. Looking at the study overall: Indications came from public TCR beta signatures; they pointed to CMV infection and to a matching HLA type. The study, taken as a whole, reports: Based on cumulative public TCR beta family frequency, carriers of CMV plus the relevant HLA were identified. Across the ex vivo response, the dominant clonotypes were HLA-C-restricted CMV-specific TCR beta clonotypes.

Trimming stripped 3 bases from V and 12 bases from J, with 16 bases between. The CDR3 has 12 residues. CDR1 DFQATT and CDR2 SNEGSKA come from the germline V gene (reference sequence). One entry per CDR3 protein results from TCRdb running MiXCR on the reads. The data contain around 530,000 distinct CDR3 sequences, more than 20% of them seen just once; the ten biggest clones take up less than 15%. The origin of this receptor is a human donor in good health (CMV status not recorded). Some clones in this sample may be carry-over from other donors' samples. The chain carries TRBV20-1 and TRBJ2-3, with TRBD2 as a possible D gene (5 bases). The sample taken for sequencing was PBMCs. The CDR3 is CSASIQEESQYF. The CDR3 DNA follows: TGCAGTGCTAGTATTCAGGAGGAGTCACAGTATTTT.